One sample yielded the 3 T cell receptor beta chains listed below, sequenced in a study of blood T cell repertoires in COVID-19. Repertoires were generated with immunoSEQ multiplex PCR, while TCRdb's copy carries only in-frame clones and drops some. Of some 51,000 clones detected, less than 95% appear once; the ten largest clones hold approximately 3%. The sample was peripheral blood. The source is a man in his fifties with acute or convalescent COVID-19.

The chain links TRBV18 to TRBJ1-3, with D maybe TRBD1 (6 bases). Germline CDR1 reads KGHSH; CDR2 reads LQKENI. This CDR3 is 14 amino acids long. Trimming removed 5 bases from V and 0 bases from J, with 8 bases in between. The DNA for the CDR3 is TGTGCCAGCTCATCGGACAGCTCTGGAAACACCATATATTTT. Amino acid sequence: CASSSDSSGNTIYF.

This clone was recorded once. The J gene is TRBJ1-2, the V gene TRBV5-1; 10 bases are a match to TRBD1. Germline V gene lookup returns CDR1 SGHRS and CDR2 YFSETQ. V shed 0 bases and J 7 bases; nucleotides not matched to a gene: 3. This CDR3 contains 14 residues. The chain's CDR3 is CASSLATGGRGYTF. In nucleotides, the CDR3 is TGCGCCAGCAGCTTGGCGACAGGGGGCCGTGGCTACACCTTC.

This clone appeared a single time. This chain joins TRBV6-5 and TRBJ2-7; 10 bases map to TRBD1. Germline V lookup: CDR1 MNHEY, CDR2 SVGAGI. The length of the CDR3 is 15 residues. V dropped 9 bases and J dropped 0; count of bases not matched to a gene: 8. In DNA form, the CDR3 reads TGTGCCAGTGGGACAGGGGTCCTTTACTCCTACGAGCAGTACTTC. It encodes CASGTGVLYSYEQYF.